This TCR beta chain was identified during a study of blood T cell repertoires in COVID-19. As for the study in general: Material from acute and convalescent COVID-19 was sourced from the United States, Italy and Spain.

Profiled with immunoSEQ multiplex PCR; TCRdb holds only in-frame clones, not every one. The table shows more than 200,000 clones, with about 85% occurring only once. The TCR comes from a man aged 55 to 70 with acute or convalescent COVID-19. Sequences were obtained from peripheral blood.

The CDR3 sequence: CASSSETPGGTSGSPYEQYF. DNA of the CDR3: TGTGCCAGCAGCTCAGAGACCCCAGGGGGAACTAGCGGGAGTCCCTACGAGCAGTACTTC. This chain connects TRBV11-3 to TRBJ2-7; 11 positions agree with TRBD2. The CDR3 covers 20 residues. V dropped 4 bases and J dropped 2; count of bases not matched to a gene: 19. The germline CDR1 and CDR2 sequences are SGHNT and YENEEA.